This is a list of T cell receptor beta chains from one sample in a study of cytotoxic CD8 clonotypes in ibrutinib-treated CLL. The table came from immunoSEQ multiplex PCR; TCRdb's copy has only in-frame clones and leaves some out. The table records fewer than 80,000 clones, roughly 57% of them present only once. The source was PBMCs, collected after 12 months of ibrutinib treatment. The receptors come from a human donor with chronic lymphocytic leukemia. Both conserved end residues are part of each CDR3. The D gene is left open where the match is weak. The size entry is marked missing in some rows and otherwise reads once, few, many or a size class.

TRBJ1-4 . . TRBV7-9 TGTGCCAGCAGCTTCGGGGGTTACGGTGAAAAACTGTTTTTT CASSFGGYGEKLFF
TRBJ1-1 . . TRBV6-1 TGTGCCAGCAGTGATAAGAACGGACAGCCTTTTAACACTGAAGCTTTCTTT CASSDKNGQPFNTEAFF
TRBJ2-5 once TRBD2 TRBV5-4 TGTGCCAGCAGCGAACCTAGCGGGGGGCCTCCCCGGACCCAGTACTTC CASSEPSGGPPRTQYF
TRBJ1-2 . . TRBV29-1 TGCAGCGCATGGGTGACAGCCGGAGGCTACACCTTC CSAWVTAGGYTF
TRBJ1-4 once . TRBV2 TGTGCCAGCACATCCCCGGGGAGCCCCGGTGGTAATGAAAAACTGTTTTTT CASTSPGSPGGNEKLFF
TRBJ2-7 . . TRBV11-2 TGTGCCAGCAGCTTCGGGGACTACGAGCAGTACTTC CASSFGDYEQYF
TRBJ1-1 many . TRBV5-6 TGTGCCAGCAGCTTGGGGTCTCCAGGGCTGGCTGAAGCTTTCTTT CASSLGSPGLAEAFF
TRBJ2-7 few . TRBV5-1 TGCGCCAGCAGCCTAGGGGACTACGAGCAGTACTTC CASSLGDYEQYF
TRBJ1-2 . . TRBV20-1 TGCATTCCCCTTAGGGGCAGGTTC CIPLRGRF
TRBJ1-6 few . TRBV6-5 TGTGCCAGCAGTTACTATAGGGGCTTTCTTAATTCACCCCTCCACTTT CASSYYRGFLNSPLHF
TRBJ1-5 many TRBD1 TRBV6-6 TGTGCCAGCAGCGCGGGACAGGGAGCTCAGCCCCAGCATTTT CASSAGQGAQPQHF
TRBJ2-3 . TRBD2 TRBV7-2 TGTGCCAGCAGGGCGGGAGCTGTAGATACGCAGTATTTT CASRAGAVDTQYF